Each of the 24 T cell receptor beta chains below was sequenced from the same sample in a study of T-cell reconstitution after alpha-beta-depleted transplantation in children. Unique molecular identifiers were incorporated into the prepared TCRbeta library. TCRdb reanalysed the PCR reads using MiXCR and keeps one entry per CDR3 protein. The sample carries about 980,000 distinct CDR3 sequences, under 30% recorded once. The starting material was PBMCs, mostly from graft donor cells, obtained 360 days after TCRalphabeta/CD19-depleted stem cell transplant. These receptors were collected from a boy younger than two who had a stem cell transplant for SCID, so the T cells may come from the graft donor.

This clonotype has at least ten counts. The junction does not match germline at one end; this may be a read error. The chain joins TRBV20-1 to TRBJ2-3, with D hard to call. This CDR3 is built from 16 residues. Germline V lookup: CDR1 DFQATT, CDR2 SNEGSKA (reference sequence). CDR3 DNA sequence: TGCAGTGCTAGATCCCCCAAGGGCCTAAGCACGGATACGCAGTATTTT. It is translated as CSARSPKGLSTDTQYF.

The chain combines TRBV20-1 with TRBJ2-1; D is unresolved. Per the germline V gene, CDR1 is DFQATT and CDR2 is SNEGSKA (reference sequence). The V and J ends lost 6 bases and 0 bases respectively, with 9 bases between them. There are 13 residues in the CDR3. The CDR3 DNA reads TGCAGTGCGATCCCAAGCTCCTACAATGAGCAGTTCTTC. Its translation is CSAIPSSYNEQFF.

This rearrangement joins TRBV6-1 to TRBJ1-5; D not resolved. Trimming removed 5 bases at V and 4 bases at J, with 18 bases between. Germline CDR1 MNHNS, CDR2 SASEGT. The CDR3 spans 16 residues. The CDR3 sequence is CASSPGRTLGNQPQHF. The DNA for the CDR3 is TGTGCCAGCAGTCCCGGACGGACCCTGGGGAATCAGCCCCAGCATTTT.

This clonotype was detected a few times. This chain joins TRBV5-1 and TRBJ1-1; D remains unclear. V lost 7 bases and J lost 4, with 20 bases in between. Per germline, CDR1 SGHRS and CDR2 YFSETQ. The CDR3 loop spans 15 amino acids. CDR3 sequence (DNA): TGCGCCAGCCGACTCGCCTATCGGGGTAGCACTGAAGCTTTCTTT. As protein: CASRLAYRGSTEAFF.

This clonotype was observed a handful of times. The chain uses TRBV9 and TRBJ2-1, with 10 bases that match TRBD1. Germline CDR1 reads SGDLS; CDR2 reads YYNGEE. CDR3 size: 17 residues. V lost 0 bases, J lost 5 bases, and 8 bases stayed unmatched. The DNA for the CDR3 is TGTGCCAGCAGCGTAGCGGACAGGGGGTATTCTAACAATGAGCAGTTCTTC. Protein sequence: CASSVADRGYSNNEQFF.

This clonotype has only a few counts. The gene calls are TRBV12-3 or TRBV12-4 and TRBJ2-7; 8 nucleotides agree with TRBD1. This CDR3 has 15 amino acids. J lost 5 bases, V lost 2 bases, and 8 bases had no gene match. CDR3 DNA sequence: TGTGCCAGCAGTTTACGCGACAGGGGCCGGAACGAGCAGTACTTC. Protein sequence: CASSLRDRGRNEQYF.

This clonotype was seen a handful of times. The chain links TRBV4-3 to TRBJ2-2, with a tentative D call TRBD1 (5 bases). The length of the CDR3 is 15 residues. V was clipped by 0 bases and J by 1 base, with 6 bases between them. The germline gives CDR1 LGHNA, CDR2 YSLEER. The CDR3 region has the DNA TGCGCCAGCAGCCAAGATGGACAGAACACCGGGGAGCTGTTTTTT. Protein: CASSQDGQNTGELFF.

This clonotype has a handful of counts. The chain has TRBV6-2 or TRBV6-3 and TRBJ1-6; D unresolved. CDR3 size: 19 residues. Germline lookup yields CDR1 MNHEY and CDR2 SVGEGT. Trimming left V 2 bases short and J 1 base short, with 18 bases between. CDR3 in DNA: TGTGCCAGCAGTTACAGGAGGGATTACGGGAGATCCTATAATTCACCCCTCCACTTT. Amino acids: CASSYRRDYGRSYNSPLHF.

This clonotype was picked up a small number of times. The chain carries TRBV3-1 and TRBJ2-3; the D is unclear. The germline V gene has CDR1 LGHDT and CDR2 YNNKEL (reference sequence). The V and J ends lost 2 bases and 6 bases respectively, with 9 bases between them. This CDR3 contains 13 residues. CDR3 DNA: TGTGCCAGCAGCCAAAGGGCCCCGGATACGCAGTATTTT. Amino acids: CASSQRAPDTQYF.

V and J are TRBV11-2 and TRBJ2-7; perhaps TRBD1 as D (6 bases). The V end was cut by 11 bases, the J end by 5 bases, with 22 bases between. CDR1 is SGHAT, CDR2 FQNNGV, per germline. CDR3 length: 14 amino acids. The CDR3 spells CASKDPGERHEQYF. The CDR3 DNA sequence: TGTGCCTCAAAAGACCCAGGGGAGAGACACGAGCAGTACTTC.

The J gene is TRBJ2-7, the V gene TRBV13; tentative D call: TRBD1 (8 bases). Germline V gene lookup returns CDR1 PRHDT and CDR2 FYEKMQ (reference sequence). CDR3 length: 16 residues. The V end was cut by 4 bases, the J end by 2 bases, with 18 bases between. The CDR3 DNA reads as TGTGCCAGCAGCTCTAACAGGGGGGGCCCGGCCTACGAGCAGTACTTC. This codes for CASSSNRGGPAYEQYF.

The CDR3 loop reads CASSLDFGTDTQYF. CDR3 bases: TGCGCCAGCAGCTTGGACTTCGGCACAGATACGCAGTATTTT. The chain employs TRBV5-1 and TRBJ2-3; D is ambiguous. This CDR3 region has 14 residues. Trimming stripped 0 bases from V and 1 base from J, with 6 bases between. Germline-derived CDR1 and CDR2 are SGHRS and YFSETQ.

The genes are TRBV7-7 and TRBJ2-5; 7 bases match TRBD2. The CDR3 totals 15 residues. Germline CDR1 is SSHAT and CDR2 is FNYEAQ (reference sequence). V lost 5 bases and J lost 5; bases outside the gene matches: 11. This CDR3 reads CASSPEVWEGETQYF. Written as DNA, the CDR3 is TGTGCCAGCAGCCCCGAAGTGTGGGAGGGGGAGACCCAGTACTTC.

In this sample, this clonotype turned up a few times. The rearrangement joins TRBV7-9 to TRBJ2-7, with 8 bases identical to TRBD1. Germline V gene data show CDR1 as SEHNR and CDR2 as FQNEAQ (reference sequence). Unmatched junction bases numbered 9, after V lost 4 bases and J lost 1 base. This CDR3 contains 16 residues. The CDR3 bases are TGTGCCAGCAGCTACTTGGGGAGGACAGGGTCCTACGAGCAGTACTTC. As protein: CASSYLGRTGSYEQYF.

The chain combines TRBV3-1 with TRBJ2-2; TRBD1 matches 8 bases. Losses at the gene ends were 0 bases for V and 2 bases for J; bases not matched to a gene: 8. CDR1 LGHDT and CDR2 YNNKEL come from the germline V gene (reference sequence). The CDR3 has 18 residues. The CDR3 bases are TGTGCCAGCAGCCAAGAGAGGGCGACAGGGGCAAACACCGGGGAGCTGTTTTTT. Translated: CASSQERATGANTGELFF.

The chain uses TRBV5-1 and TRBJ1-1; D may be TRBD1 (6 bases). CDR3 size: 14 residues. CDR1 SGHRS and CDR2 YFSETQ come from the germline V gene. The V end lost 4 bases, the J end lost 4 bases, and 14 bases lay between the germline ends. The CDR3 protein is CASSIRAGVTEAFF. The CDR3 bases are TGCGCCAGCAGCATCAGGGCAGGGGTCACTGAAGCTTTCTTT.

This clonotype was picked up a small number of times. The chain links TRBV18 to TRBJ1-2; D gene uncertain. CDR1 and CDR2 from the germline V gene are KGHSH and LQKENI. CDR3 length: 13 amino acids. V was cut by 3 bases and J by 5 bases, with 10 bases left in between. Here the CDR3 reads CASSPKGNYGYTF. The CDR3 bases are TGTGCCAGCTCACCTAAAGGAAATTATGGCTACACCTTC.

In this sample, this clonotype turned up many times. This chain joins TRBV5-1 and TRBJ2-4; unclear D gene. V lost 6 bases and J lost 12, with 10 bases in between. This CDR3 has 10 amino acids. Looked up from germline, CDR1 is SGHRS and CDR2 is YFSETQ. The CDR3 protein is CASKAVGQYF. CDR3 nucleotide sequence: TGCGCCAGCAAGGCCGTAGGTCAGTACTTC.

The V call is TRBV4-1, the J call TRBJ2-3; 7 bases match TRBD2. From germline, CDR1 is MGHRA and CDR2 YSYEKL. V lost 6 bases, J lost 2 bases, and 11 bases stayed unmatched. The CDR3 is 16 residues long. The CDR3 region is CASRPTRGDLTDTQYF. DNA of the CDR3: TGCGCCAGCAGACCTACACGGGGGGACCTCACAGATACGCAGTATTTT.

This chain links TRBV7-9 with TRBJ2-3, with a possible D match to TRBD2 (5 bases). Trimming cost V 5 bases and J 1 base, with 13 bases left between them. Germline V gene lookup returns CDR1 SEHNR and CDR2 FQNEAQ (reference sequence). The CDR3 contains 15 residues. The CDR3 DNA is TGTGCCAGCAGCCCAGGTCAAGCGGGCACAGATACGCAGTATTTT. Protein sequence: CASSPGQAGTDTQYF.

V is TRBV2 and J is TRBJ2-2; D not certain. Trimming stripped 2 bases from V and 0 bases from J, with 19 bases between. This CDR3 region has 19 residues. Germline CDR1 and CDR2: SNHLY and FYNNEI. The CDR3 DNA reads TGTGCCAGCAGTGAAAGCGCCCCCCCTACACTATCGAACACCGGGGAGCTGTTTTTT. This codes for CASSESAPPTLSNTGELFF. The whole variable domain, remainder taken from reference TRBV2 and TRBJ2-2, is EPEVTQTPSHQVTQMGQEVILRCVPISNHLYFYWYRQILGQKVEFLVSFYNNEISEKSEIFDDQFSVERPDGSNFTLKIRSTKLEDSAMYFCASSESAPPTLSNTGELFFGEGSRLTVL.

This clonotype has more than one count but fewer than ten. The chain employs TRBV11-2 and TRBJ1-1; tentatively, D is TRBD1 (5 bases). The CDR3 covers 13 residues. Looked up from germline, CDR1 is SGHAT and CDR2 is FQNNGV. V gave up 1 base and J gave up 7 bases, with 10 bases separating them. In nucleotides, the CDR3 is TGTGCCAGCAGCTTAGGAGGGACGATTGAAGCTTTCTTT. Protein sequence: CASSLGGTIEAFF.

This clonotype was observed a few times. The chain couples TRBV27 to TRBJ2-3; 15 positions match TRBD2. Unmatched junction bases numbered 9, after V lost 5 bases and J lost 6 bases. The CDR3 has 17 amino acids. From germline, CDR1 is MNHEY and CDR2 SMNVEV (reference sequence). This chain's CDR3 is CASSPRTSGGARDTQYF. The CDR3 region has the DNA TGTGCCAGCAGTCCAAGGACTAGCGGGGGGGCCAGGGATACGCAGTATTTT.

This clonotype turned up a few times. The V gene is TRBV12-3 or TRBV12-4, the J gene TRBJ1-1; D not resolved. Trimming left V 1 base short and J 8 bases short, with 8 bases between. The CDR3 is made up of 12 amino acids. The CDR3: CASSLVPREAFF. CDR3 coding DNA: TGTGCCAGCAGTTTAGTCCCTAGGGAAGCTTTCTTT.